The sequence of this TCR beta chain was determined in a study of CD8 T cells in Susac syndrome. Reverse transcription used roughly 0.45 to 1 ug RNA and random hexamers. TCRdb passed the immunoSEQ multiplex PCR reads through MiXCR, listing each CDR3 protein once. The sample has some 210,000 distinct CDR3 sequences, approximately 94% seen once. This CDR3 is 14 amino acids long. After removal of 6 bases from V and 2 bases from J, the junction contained 8 bases not matched to a gene. Germline V lookup: CDR1 DFQATT, CDR2 SNEGSKA (reference sequence). The sequenced material came from CD4+ T cells from PBMCs. V and J are TRBV20-1 and TRBJ2-5; 8 nucleotides agree with TRBD1. The TCR originated in a human donor with Susac syndrome. CDR3 nucleotides: TGCAGTGCCAAGACAGGGGTTGGTCAAGAGACCCAGTACTTC. Amino acids: CSAKTGVGQETQYF.